These 13 T cell receptor beta chains originate from one sample sequenced in a study of OX40 agonist ivuxolimab in advanced cancers. The repertoire was sequenced with immunoSEQ multiplex PCR; TCRdb's copy has only in-frame clones and lacks some. The sample shows approximately 41,000 clones, around 90% of them seen only once. The sequencing used CD4+ or CD8+ T cells sorted from blood, collected in a trial of the OX40 agonist ivuxolimab. The receptors stem from an adult with an advanced solid tumor such as melanoma, head and neck, liver or kidney cancer.

This CDR3 reads CASSPSHRTDTQYF. In nucleotides, the CDR3 is TGTGCCAGCAGTCCTAGTCACCGCACAGATACGCAGTATTTT. The chain uses TRBV6-6 and TRBJ2-3; no clear D gene. Germline values: CDR1 MNHNY, CDR2 SVGAGI (reference sequence). Trimming stripped 5 bases from V and 1 base from J, with 10 bases between. This CDR3 contains 14 residues.

The chain links TRBV5-4 to TRBJ2-2; possibly TRBD1 or TRBD2 for D (6 bases each). The germline gives CDR1 SGHNT, CDR2 YYREEE (reference sequence). The CDR3 has 16 amino acids. The V end was cut by 3 bases, the J end by 6 bases, with 18 bases between. CDR3 amino acids: CASSSVEGVIAGELFF. The CDR3 DNA reads TGTGCCAGCAGCTCCGTGGAGGGGGTTATCGCCGGGGAGCTGTTTTTT.

V and J are TRBV6-6 and TRBJ2-5; TRBD2 matches at 10 bases. The germline CDR1 and CDR2 sequences are MNHNY and SVGAGI (reference sequence). The CDR3 totals 14 residues. Trimming at V came to 5 bases and at J to 5 bases, leaving 5 bases not matched to a gene. The CDR3 loop is CASSERGGQETQYF. DNA for the CDR3: TGTGCCAGCAGTGAGCGGGGGGGCCAGGAGACCCAGTACTTC.

The chain couples TRBV27 to TRBJ2-6; D gene uncertain. The V gene lost 2 bases and the J gene lost 0 bases, with 2 bases spanning the gap. The CDR3 runs 14 residues. CDR1 and CDR2 from the germline V gene are MNHEY and SMNVEV (reference sequence). The CDR3 bases are TGTGCCAGCAGTTTAAGCTCTGGGGCCAACGTCCTGACTTTC. Protein: CASSLSSGANVLTF.

The chain has TRBV30 and TRBJ2-7; D is perhaps TRBD1 (5 bases). CDR1 GTSNPN and CDR2 SVGIG come from the germline V gene (reference sequence). The CDR3 runs to 12 residues. Trimming stripped 8 bases from V and 4 bases from J, with 15 bases between. The CDR3 DNA is TGTGCCGGATCAGGACAAATGTACGAGCAGTACTTC. Translation gives CAGSGQMYEQYF. The entire variable domain, with the rest obtained from reference TRBV30 and TRBJ2-7, is as follows: SQTIHQWPATLVQPVGSPLSLECTVEGTSNPNLYWYRQAAGRGLQLLFYSVGIGQISSEVPQNLSASRPQDRQFILSSKKLLLSDSGFYLCAGSGQMYEQYFGPGTRLTVT.

This clone has a single count. J is TRBJ2-7 and V is TRBV19; D ambiguous. Germline values: CDR1 LNHDA, CDR2 SQIVND (reference sequence). V lost 0 bases to trimming and J lost 4 bases, with 13 bases between them. The CDR3 runs 15 residues. In nucleotides, the CDR3 is TGTGCCAGTAGTATAGATCCGGCAGGTGAATACGAGCAGTACTTC. It codes for CASSIDPAGEYEQYF.

The CDR3 nucleotides read TGTGCCAGCAGTCTTTTAGGGTCGGGTGGCTACACCTTC. Its translation: CASSLLGSGGYTF. The gene calls are TRBV2 and TRBJ1-2, with unresolved D. The CDR3 covers 13 residues. Germline CDR1 SNHLY, CDR2 FYNNEI. With 5 bases removed from V and 7 bases from J, the gap between germline ends came to 14 bases.

The chain couples TRBV5-6 to TRBJ1-2; D not resolved. The germline V gene has CDR1 SGHDT and CDR2 YYEEEE. The V and J ends lost 0 bases and 4 bases respectively, with 16 bases between them. CDR3 length: 16 amino acids. The chain's CDR3 is CASSLGALTLGYGYTF. The CDR3 DNA reads as TGTGCCAGCAGCTTGGGGGCCCTTACCCTTGGCTATGGCTACACCTTC.

The chain has TRBV9 and TRBJ1-2; a weak D match, TRBD1 (5 bases). The CDR3 has 15 residues. Germline V gives CDR1 SGDLS, CDR2 YYNGEE. V was shortened by 1 base and J by 0 bases, with 10 bases between the two germline ends. The CDR3 region is CASSVRQFSNYGYTF. Written as DNA, the CDR3 is TGTGCCAGCAGCGTACGACAGTTCTCTAACTATGGCTACACCTTC. Filled out from reference TRBV9 and TRBJ1-2, the complete variable domain reads DSGVTQTPKHLITATGQRVTLRCSPRSGDLSVYWYQQSLDQGLQFLIQYYNGEERAKGNILERFSAQQFPDLHSELNLSSLELGDSALYFCASSVRQFSNYGYTFGSGTRLTVV.

The chain has TRBV7-9 and TRBJ2-1; 7 nucleotides line up with TRBD2. CDR1 is SEHNR, CDR2 FQNEAQ, per germline (reference sequence). This CDR3 is 14 amino acids long. V shed 5 bases, J shed 4 bases, and the junction held 5 bases outside the gene matches. CDR3 in DNA: TGTGCCAGCAGCCCCGGGGGGAGTTACAATGAGCAGTTCTTC. Translating it yields CASSPGGSYNEQFF. Based on the CDR3 plus reference TRBV7-9 and TRBJ2-1, the full variable domain is DTGVSQNPRHKITKRGQNVTFRCDPISEHNRLYWYRQTLGQGPEFLTYFQNEAQLEKSRLLSDRFSAERPKGSFSTLEIQRTEQGDSAMYLCASSPGGSYNEQFFGPGTRLTVL.

The chain employs TRBV28 and TRBJ1-6; no clear D gene. V was clipped by 3 bases and J by 7 bases, with 10 bases between them. CDR1 and CDR2 (germline): MDHEN, SYDVKM. CDR3 size: 14 residues. The DNA for the CDR3 is TGTGCCAGCAGTTTGTGGGTGTGGAATTCACCCCTCCACTTT. It yields the protein CASSLWVWNSPLHF.

The rearrangement links TRBV7-2 to TRBJ1-5, with D maybe TRBD1 (6 bases). Deletions cut 4 bases from V and 5 bases from J, with 12 bases between. This CDR3 is built from 14 residues. CDR1 is SGHTA, CDR2 FQGNSA, per germline. The CDR3 nucleotides read TGTGCCAGCAGCTCCCAAGGGGGGGATCAGCCCCAGCATTTT. It encodes CASSSQGGDQPQHF.

This clone is a singleton in its sample. The chain couples TRBV5-1 to TRBJ2-3; a weak D match, TRBD2 (6 bases). V shed 5 bases and J shed 2 bases, with 15 bases lying between them. The CDR3 runs 15 residues. In germline, CDR1 is SGHRS, CDR2 YFSETQ. The CDR3 protein is CASSYGLTNTDTQYF. DNA of the CDR3: TGCGCCAGCAGTTATGGACTAACCAACACAGATACGCAGTATTTT.